Listed here are 22 T cell receptor beta chains from one sample, sequenced in a study of CD8+ T cells in alopecia areata. Sample treatment: oral pan-JAK inhibitor, 5-10 mg twice daily. Extracted RNA was reverse transcribed into cDNA, the sequencing template. Method: immunoSEQ multiplex PCR; TCRdb's copy keeps in-frame clones and lacks some. The sample carries approximately 160,000 clones, less than 70% recorded once. This sample comprised CD4+ T cells sorted from blood, obtained at week 24, from a patient treated with tofacitinib. The receptors were gathered from a human donor with alopecia areata.

The V call is TRBV14, the J call TRBJ2-3; no definite D call. The CDR3 totals 15 residues. The ends were cut back, 1 base at V and 4 bases at J, with 12 bases in the middle. CDR1 SGHDN and CDR2 FVKESK come from the germline V gene. CDR3 bases: TGTGCCAGCAGCCAAGGCTACAGACACCCAGATACGCAGTATTTT. This encodes CASSQGYRHPDTQYF.

This clone showed up just a few times. V gene TRBV2 combines with J gene TRBJ2-5; possibly TRBD1 for D (6 bases). The CDR3 totals 13 residues. Per the germline V gene, CDR1 is SNHLY and CDR2 is FYNNEI. Trimming left V 4 bases short and J 6 bases short, with 12 bases between. CDR3 nucleotide sequence: TGTGCCAGCAGTGTACAGGGTGGAAAGACCCAGTACTTC. This gives the protein CASSVQGGKTQYF.

This clone has more than one count but fewer than ten. This sequence joins TRBV7-9 and TRBJ2-6; D call uncertain. The CDR3 runs to 15 residues. V was trimmed by 3 bases and J by 0 bases, leaving 6 bases between them. Per the germline V gene, CDR1 is SEHNR and CDR2 is FQNEAQ (reference sequence). The chain's CDR3 is CASSLGYSGANVLTF. The DNA for the CDR3 is TGTGCCAGCAGCTTGGGGTACTCTGGGGCCAACGTCCTGACTTTC.

V usage is TRBV2 and J usage is TRBJ1-5, with TRBD1 as a possible D gene (6 bases). The germline V gene encodes CDR1 SNHLY and CDR2 FYNNEI. The CDR3 spans 16 residues. Trimming removed 1 base at V and 2 bases at J, with 12 bases between. The CDR3 spells CASSEEGNRGNQPQHF. CDR3 in DNA: TGTGCCAGCAGTGAAGAGGGGAACAGGGGCAATCAGCCCCAGCATTTT. Variable domain in full (rest from reference TRBV2 and TRBJ1-5): EPEVTQTPSHQVTQMGQEVILRCVPISNHLYFYWYRQILGQKVEFLVSFYNNEISEKSEIFDDQFSVERPDGSNFTLKIRSTKLEDSAMYFCASSEEGNRGNQPQHFGDGTRLSIL.

The rearrangement uses TRBV29-1 and TRBJ2-7; no clear D gene. Between the trimmed V and J ends, which lost 2 bases and 2 bases, there was a span of 13 bases. CDR3 length: 14 amino acids. From germline, CDR1 is SQVTM and CDR2 ANQGSEA. CDR3 sequence (DNA): TGCAGCGTTGAAAAGCAGCAAGGGACCTACGAGCAGTACTTC. This encodes CSVEKQQGTYEQYF.

V gene TRBV30 combines with J gene TRBJ2-5; TRBD1 matches 7 bases. The CDR3 length is 15 residues. Germline V gene data show CDR1 as GTSNPN and CDR2 as SVGIG (reference sequence). The trim removed 3 bases at V and 5 bases at J, leaving 12 bases unmatched. CDR3 in DNA: TGTGCCTGGAGACCTCCGGCCTCGGGACAGGAGACCCAGTACTTC. Protein product: CAWRPPASGQETQYF.

This rearrangement joins TRBV19 to TRBJ2-3, with D uncertain. This CDR3 has 12 amino acids. Trimming took off 7 bases at V and 4 bases at J, with 9 bases between the two ends. Per germline, CDR1 LNHDA and CDR2 SQIVND (reference sequence). The CDR3 protein is CASILPPDTQYF. DNA for the CDR3: TGTGCCAGTATTCTTCCCCCAGATACGCAGTATTTT.

This clone was detected only a few times. The J gene is TRBJ2-7, the V gene TRBV18; weak D call: TRBD1 (6 bases). Per the germline V gene, CDR1 is KGHSH and CDR2 is LQKENI. The CDR3 has 13 amino acids. Trimming stripped 6 bases from V and 1 base from J, with 10 bases between. The DNA of the CDR3 is TGTGCCAGCTCTAGGACAGAGTCCTACGAGCAGTACTTC. It specifies CASSRTESYEQYF. Supplemented by reference TRBV18 and TRBJ2-7, the full variable domain reads NAGVMQNPRHLVRRRGQEARLRCSPMKGHSHVYWYRQLPEEGLKFMVYLQKENIIDESGMPKERFSAEFPKEGPSILRIQQVVRGDSAAYFCASSRTESYEQYFGPGTRLTVT.

The genes are TRBV7-9 and TRBJ1-1; D is ambiguous. CDR3 length: 16 residues. V lost 1 base to trimming and J lost 4 bases, with 16 bases between them. Germline V gene data show CDR1 as SEHNR and CDR2 as FQNEAQ (reference sequence). CDR3 nucleotides: TGTGCCAGCAGCTTAGGTGCCCGAGGTGAGCGCACTGAAGCTTTCTTT. Translated, it gives CASSLGARGERTEAFF.

This clone was seen only a few times. The chain uses TRBV5-1 and TRBJ2-5; D not certain. CDR3 length equals 16 residues. Trimming removed 0 bases at V and 1 base at J, with 13 bases between. Germline CDR1 reads SGHRS; CDR2 reads YFSETQ. CDR3 coding DNA: TGCGCCAGCAGCTTGGAGGTTAAGGTCTTCCAAGAGACCCAGTACTTC. Translation gives CASSLEVKVFQETQYF.

The chain couples TRBV10-3 to TRBJ2-5; possibly TRBD2 for D (6 bases). Deletions cut 8 bases from V and 4 bases from J, with 23 bases between. The CDR3 loop spans 16 amino acids. The germline gives CDR1 ENHRY, CDR2 SYGVKD. CDR3 DNA: TGTGCCATCGGGCGCGGTGGAGGGGCAGTTGTAGAGACCCAGTACTTC. This sequence encodes CAIGRGGGAVVETQYF.

V usage is TRBV5-1 and J usage is TRBJ2-2, with TRBD2 identical over 8 bases. CDR1 and CDR2 from the germline V gene are SGHRS and YFSETQ. V was clipped by 5 bases and J by 0 bases; unmatched bases: 9. The CDR3 runs 17 residues. The CDR3 DNA reads as TGCGCCAGCAGTTCACTAGCGGCGGGGACGAACACCGGGGAGCTGTTTTTT. Translated, it gives CASSSLAAGTNTGELFF.

This clone was observed a single time. The rearrangement links TRBV2 to TRBJ1-4; possibly TRBD1 for D (5 bases). Germline V gene sequence: CDR1 SNHLY, CDR2 FYNNEI. Trimming stripped 0 bases from V and 8 bases from J, with 16 bases between. This CDR3 is built from 16 residues. CDR3 amino acids: CASSEALPLAGEKLFF. In DNA, the CDR3 is TGTGCCAGCAGTGAAGCGCTTCCGCTTGCAGGGGAAAAACTGTTTTTT.

This clone appeared a few times. The V gene is TRBV6-5, the J gene TRBJ2-2; D unresolved. This CDR3 region has 14 residues. Germline V gives CDR1 MNHEY, CDR2 SVGAGI. The V gene lost 8 bases and the J gene lost 0 bases, with 10 bases spanning the gap. The CDR3 DNA is TGTGCCAGCGGAAGGGATGCGAACACCGGGGAGCTGTTTTTT. Translation: CASGRDANTGELFF.

This clone was counted only a few times. The chain links TRBV6-1 to TRBJ2-7; the D gene is possibly TRBD1 (5 bases). The V gene's germline CDR1 is MNHNS and CDR2 SASEGT. The CDR3 covers 12 residues. The V end was cut by 0 bases, the J end by 9 bases, with 9 bases between. The CDR3, as DNA: TGTGCCAGCAGTGAAGCAGGGGTAGGGCAGTACTTC. Amino acids: CASSEAGVGQYF.

This chain joins TRBV4-2 and TRBJ1-6; weak D call: TRBD1 (5 bases). This CDR3 is built from 16 residues. Germline-derived CDR1 and CDR2 are LGHNA and YNFKEQ. V shed 0 bases and J shed 11 bases, with 17 bases lying between them. The CDR3 spells CASSQEVIAGNPPLHF. In nucleotides, the CDR3 is TGTGCCAGCAGCCAAGAGGTCATTGCAGGGAATCCACCCCTCCACTTT.

The sample holds a few counts of this clone. The rearrangement links TRBV29-1 to TRBJ1-1; a weak D match, TRBD1 (5 bases). V was trimmed by 2 bases and J by 4 bases, leaving 14 bases between them. Germline values: CDR1 SQVTM, CDR2 ANQGSEA. The CDR3 loop spans 14 amino acids. The CDR3 DNA reads as TGCAGCGTTGAACAGCCCTCCCAGGGCACTGAAGCTTTCTTT. Translating it yields CSVEQPSQGTEAFF. The full variable domain, in which reference TRBV29-1 and TRBJ1-1 provide the parts outside the CDR3, is SAVISQKPSRDICQRGTSLTIQCQVDSQVTMMFWYRQQPGQSLTLIATANQGSEATYESGFVIDKFPISRPNLTFSTLTVSNMSPEDSSIYLCSVEQPSQGTEAFFGQGTRLTVV.

The chain is built from TRBV7-9 and TRBJ2-7; the D gene could be TRBD1 or TRBD2 (5 bases each). Looked up from germline, CDR1 is SEHNR and CDR2 is FQNEAQ (reference sequence). V shed 10 bases and J shed 0 bases, with 16 bases lying between them. The CDR3 totals 14 residues. The CDR3 DNA sequence: TGTGCCATCTCACCGGGTGGGGGCTCCTACGAGCAGTACTTC. The encoded protein is CAISPGGGSYEQYF.

The chain is built from TRBV7-8 and TRBJ2-5; D remains unclear. The CDR3 contains 14 residues. Trimming removed 0 bases from V and 1 base from J, with 6 bases in between. Germline lookup yields CDR1 SGHVS and CDR2 FQNEAQ. CDR3 in DNA: TGTGCCAGCAGCTTAGCGCGCAGCCAAGAGACCCAGTACTTC. It encodes CASSLARSQETQYF.

This clone was found a few times. CDR3 sequence: CASGGNIDEQFF. For the CDR3, the DNA is TGTGCCAGTGGAGGGAATATCGATGAGCAGTTCTTC. V is TRBV2 and J is TRBJ2-1; perhaps TRBD2 as D (6 bases). This CDR3 is 12 amino acids long. The ends were cut back, 9 bases at V and 8 bases at J, with 14 bases in the middle. Germline V gene sequence: CDR1 SNHLY, CDR2 FYNNEI.

V gene TRBV4-1 combines with J gene TRBJ1-1; TRBD1 is a possible D gene (5 bases). From germline, CDR1 is MGHRA and CDR2 YSYEKL. The CDR3 has 12 residues. Trimming took 4 bases from V and 11 from J, leaving 14 bases between them. The CDR3 sequence is CASSRTGTAAFF. CDR3 in DNA: TGCGCCAGCAGCCGAACCGGGACGGCCGCTTTCTTT.

The V and J genes are TRBV21-1 and TRBJ2-7; TRBD1 was called by the table and not checked on the DNA. TRBV21-1 constitutes a pseudogene. This CDR3 is 12 amino acids long. DNA for the CDR3: TGTGCCAGGGGGGACATCAACTACGAGCAGTACTTC. Protein product: CARGDINYEQYF.